Following are 15 T cell receptor beta chains from one sample sequenced in a study of T cell repertoires in cytomegalovirus infection. TCRdb fed the reads into MiXCR, producing one record per CDR3 protein. This table holds hundreds of thousands of distinct CDR3 sequences, about 17% found once. Sequencing was performed on PBMCs. These receptors all stem from a human donor in good health (CMV status not recorded). Some clones in this sample may be carry-over from other donors' samples.

This clonotype was counted only a few times. The chain carries TRBV12-3 or TRBV12-4 and TRBJ2-7, with D perhaps TRBD2 (6 bases). This CDR3 is built from 14 residues. The germline V and J ends were trimmed by 6 bases and 9 bases, with 21 bases remaining between them. CDR3 in amino acids: CASSETGTGTVQYF. For the CDR3, the DNA is TGTGCCAGCAGCGAGACCGGGACGGGGACTGTGCAGTACTTC.

The chain recombines TRBV19 with TRBJ1-1; unclear D gene. The CDR3 sequence is 13 residues long. The germline CDR1 and CDR2 sequences are LNHDA and SQIVND (reference sequence). Trimming left V 8 bases short and J 4 bases short, with 14 bases between. The CDR3 is CASHRGLATEAFF. In DNA form, the CDR3 reads TGTGCCAGTCACAGAGGGTTGGCCACTGAAGCTTTCTTT. The whole variable domain, filled in from reference TRBV19 and TRBJ1-1, reads DGGITQSPKYLFRKEGQNVTLSCEQNLNHDAMYWYRQDPGQGLRLIYYSQIVNDFQKGDIAEGYSVSREKKESFPLTVTSAQKNPTAFYLCASHRGLATEAFFGQGTRLTVV.

This clonotype was detected ten times or more. This chain joins TRBV7-2 and TRBJ2-1, with 9 bases lining up with TRBD1. The CDR3 loop spans 15 amino acids. V shed 1 base and J 10 bases; nucleotides not matched to a gene: 8. Per the germline V gene, CDR1 is SGHTA and CDR2 is FQGNSA. In nucleotides, the CDR3 is TGTGCCAGCAGCTTAGTTGGGACAGGGCTACGGGAGCAGTTCTTC. This sequence encodes CASSLVGTGLREQFF.

This clonotype was recorded a few times. V is TRBV12-3 or TRBV12-4 and J is TRBJ1-1; tentatively, D is TRBD1 (6 bases). The CDR3 is 14 residues long. V was clipped by 4 bases and J by 4 bases, with 13 bases between them. This chain's CDR3 is CASSSQQGSTEAFF. The CDR3 DNA follows: TGTGCCAGCAGTTCCCAACAGGGATCCACTGAAGCTTTCTTT.

This clonotype was seen a handful of times. This sequence joins TRBV5-5 and TRBJ2-5; no reliable D call. Trimming stripped 0 bases from V and 5 bases from J, with 8 bases between. The CDR3 totals 13 residues. Germline V lookup: CDR1 SGHKS, CDR2 YYEKEE (reference sequence). CDR3 in amino acids: CASSLEGPETQYF. The CDR3 DNA reads TGTGCCAGCAGCTTGGAAGGGCCGGAGACCCAGTACTTC.

The chain has TRBV7-6 and TRBJ2-7; the D gene could be TRBD1 or TRBD2 (5 bases each). The CDR3 extends over 14 amino acids. CDR1 and CDR2 (germline): SGHVS, FNYEAQ. Deletions cut 2 bases from V and 1 base from J, with 9 bases between. The chain's CDR3 is CASSLMGPSYEQYF. In nucleotides, the CDR3 is TGTGCCAGCAGCTTAATGGGACCGTCCTACGAGCAGTACTTC.

The sample holds a few counts of this clonotype. This sequence joins TRBV7-9 and TRBJ1-4; no definite D call. V lost 5 bases and J 4 bases, leaving 17 bases between the germline ends. The germline V gene has CDR1 SEHNR and CDR2 FQNEAQ (reference sequence). This CDR3 has 16 residues. CDR3 in amino acids: CASSPPLLGYNEKLFF. The CDR3 DNA sequence: TGTGCCAGCAGCCCACCGTTGTTGGGGTATAATGAAAAACTGTTTTTT.

This clonotype has a handful of counts. The junction and the germline gene differ at one end; a read error may be behind it. V is TRBV3-1 and J is TRBJ2-3; 7 bases agree with TRBD2. CDR1 is LGHDT, CDR2 YNNKEL, per germline (reference sequence). CDR3 size: 13 residues. CDR3 region: CASSQGRGDTRYF. Here the CDR3 DNA reads TGTGCCAGCAGCCAGGGACGGGGGGATACGCGGTATTTT.

This clonotype occurred many times. This chain links TRBV7-2 with TRBJ2-1; 9 bases are a match to TRBD2. Germline CDR1 is SGHTA and CDR2 is FQGNSA. Trimming cost V 10 bases and J 4 bases; bases outside gene matches: 17. CDR3 size: 17 residues. The CDR3 DNA is TGTGCCACTTCGGGGCGGGGGGGCTCTATTGGGTACAATGAGCAGTTCTTC. Protein sequence: CATSGRGGSIGYNEQFF.

V gene TRBV20-1 combines with J gene TRBJ1-5; no clear D gene. This CDR3 is 12 amino acids long. The V gene lost 6 bases and the J gene lost 9 bases, with 15 bases spanning the gap. Germline-derived CDR1 and CDR2 are DFQATT and SNEGSKA (reference sequence). For the CDR3, the DNA is TGCAGTGCCCGACCTAGCAATGGGCCCCAGCATTTT. Translating it yields CSARPSNGPQHF.

At least ten counts were recorded for this clonotype. The chain joins TRBV28 to TRBJ1-2, with a possible D match to TRBD1 (5 bases). This CDR3 is 16 amino acids long. The ends were cut back, 4 bases at V and 0 bases at J, with 15 bases in the middle. Germline values: CDR1 MDHEN, CDR2 SYDVKM. CDR3 in amino acids: CASSSYSGSTNYGYTF. As DNA, the CDR3 is TGTGCCAGCAGTTCTTATTCAGGGTCCACTAACTATGGCTACACCTTC.

This chain joins TRBV7-3 and TRBJ2-3, with a possible D match to TRBD2 (6 bases). Germline V gives CDR1 SGHTA, CDR2 FQGTGA. The CDR3 length is 16 residues. The V end was cut by 5 bases, the J end by 0 bases, with 15 bases between. The CDR3 nucleotides read TGTGCCAGCAGCCCGGCGGGGCTTTCTAGCACAGATACGCAGTATTTT. This encodes CASSPAGLSSTDTQYF.

The chain joins TRBV10-3 to TRBJ2-5; D not resolved. Germline V lookup: CDR1 ENHRY, CDR2 SYGVKD. This CDR3 has 14 residues. The germline V and J ends were trimmed by 0 bases and 5 bases, with 10 bases remaining between them. The CDR3 nucleotides read TGTGCCATCAGTGAGTCGATGGTTCGCGAGACCCAGTACTTC. Translating gives CAISESMVRETQYF.

This clonotype was observed a few times. The chain recombines TRBV10-3 with TRBJ2-7; tentative D call: TRBD2 (5 bases). The CDR3 extends over 15 amino acids. Germline CDR1 reads ENHRY; CDR2 reads SYGVKD. Trimming pared 7 bases from V and 3 bases from J, leaving 19 bases between. In DNA form, the CDR3 reads TGTGCCATCAATCGGAACCCTGAGGGATTCTACGAGCAGTACTTC. Its protein product is CAINRNPEGFYEQYF.

The gene calls are TRBV20-1 and TRBJ1-2, with 11 bases that match TRBD1. V trimming: 2 bases; J trimming: 7 bases; junction bases outside the gene matches: 9. The CDR3 runs to 15 residues. Germline CDR1 and CDR2: DFQATT and SNEGSKA (reference sequence). The CDR3 region is CSARSQGTGGSGYTF. CDR3 DNA sequence: TGCAGTGCTAGATCCCAAGGGACAGGGGGTAGTGGCTACACCTTC.